The entry that follows covers one T cell receptor beta chain sequence. Its matching antigen is unknown. A second PCR of 7 to 11 cycles used a sample-barcoded 5' primer and a J-beta primer mix. One entry per CDR3 protein results from TCRdb running MiXCR on the 5' RACE reads. The sample records about 800,000 distinct CDR3 sequences, about half being singletons. This sample is drawn from a study of blood T cells in healthy people across ages. Study-wide results and limits: Diversity of TCR beta per million T cells declined in a roughly linear way with age.

The germline V gene encodes CDR1 SGHRS and CDR2 YFSETQ. J lost 2 bases, V lost 4 bases, and 5 bases had no gene match. The CDR3 has 15 residues. This receptor was identified in an elderly man in good health. Sequencing was performed on blood. The J gene is TRBJ2-3, the V gene TRBV5-1, with 9 bases lining up with TRBD2. CDR3 region: CASSILAGNTDTQYF. The CDR3 region has the DNA TGCGCCAGCAGCATTCTAGCGGGGAACACAGATACGCAGTATTTT.